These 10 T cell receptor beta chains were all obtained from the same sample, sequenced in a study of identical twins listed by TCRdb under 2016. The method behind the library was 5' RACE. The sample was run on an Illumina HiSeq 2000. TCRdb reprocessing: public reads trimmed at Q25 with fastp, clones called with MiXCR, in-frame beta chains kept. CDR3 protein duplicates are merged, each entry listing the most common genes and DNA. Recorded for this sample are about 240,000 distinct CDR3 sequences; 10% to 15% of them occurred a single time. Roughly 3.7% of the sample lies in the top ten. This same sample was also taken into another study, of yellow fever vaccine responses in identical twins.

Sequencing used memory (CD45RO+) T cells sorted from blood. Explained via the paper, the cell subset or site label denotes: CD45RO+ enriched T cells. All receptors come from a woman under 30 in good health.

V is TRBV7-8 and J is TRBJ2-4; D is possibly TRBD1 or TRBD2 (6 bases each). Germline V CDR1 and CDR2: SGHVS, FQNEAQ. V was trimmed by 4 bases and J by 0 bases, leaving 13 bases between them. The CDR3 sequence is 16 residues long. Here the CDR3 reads CASSSRLGGAKNIQYF. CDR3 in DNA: TGTGCCAGCAGCTCCCGACTAGGGGGAGCCAAAAACATTCAGTACTTC.

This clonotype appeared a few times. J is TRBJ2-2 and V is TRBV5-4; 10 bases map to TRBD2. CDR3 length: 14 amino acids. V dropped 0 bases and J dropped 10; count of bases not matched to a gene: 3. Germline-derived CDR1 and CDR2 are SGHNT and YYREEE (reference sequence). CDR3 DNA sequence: TGTGCCAGCAGCTTGGAGCGGGGGGGCGAGGAGCTGTTTTTT. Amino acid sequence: CASSLERGGEELFF. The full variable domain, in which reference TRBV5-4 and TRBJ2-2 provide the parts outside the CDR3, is ETGVTQSPTHLIKTRGQQVTLRCSSQSGHNTVSWYQQALGQGPQFIFQYYREEENGRGNFPPRFSGLQFPNYSSELNVNALELDDSALYLCASSLERGGEELFFGEGSRLTVL.

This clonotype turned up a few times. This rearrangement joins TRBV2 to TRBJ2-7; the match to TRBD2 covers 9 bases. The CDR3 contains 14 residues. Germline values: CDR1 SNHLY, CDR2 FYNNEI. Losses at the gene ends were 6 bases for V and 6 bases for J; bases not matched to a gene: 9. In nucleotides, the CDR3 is TGTGCCAGCAGAGCCGGGACTAGCTCCGCCGAGCAGTACTTC. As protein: CASRAGTSSAEQYF.

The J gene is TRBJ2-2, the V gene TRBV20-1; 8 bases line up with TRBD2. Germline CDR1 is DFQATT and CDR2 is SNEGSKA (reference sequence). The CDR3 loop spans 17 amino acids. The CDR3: CCARDPLAGGHTGELFF. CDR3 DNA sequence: TGCTGCGCTAGAGATCCATTGGCGGGGGGCCACACCGGGGAGCTGTTTTTT.

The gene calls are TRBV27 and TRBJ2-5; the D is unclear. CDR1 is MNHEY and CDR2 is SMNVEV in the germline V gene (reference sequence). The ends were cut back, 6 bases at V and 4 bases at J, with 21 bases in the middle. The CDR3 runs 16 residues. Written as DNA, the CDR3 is TGTGCCAGCAGCAGAACCCCGGGCGTCGGTTCAGAGACCCAGTACTTC. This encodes CASSRTPGVGSETQYF.

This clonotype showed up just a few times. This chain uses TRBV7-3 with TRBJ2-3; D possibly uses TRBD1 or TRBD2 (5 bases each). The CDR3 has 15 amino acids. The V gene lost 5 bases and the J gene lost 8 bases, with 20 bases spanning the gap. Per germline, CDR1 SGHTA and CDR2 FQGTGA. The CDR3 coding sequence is TGTGCCAGCAGCCTTGGGACCGATTCAAGAGGTACGCAGTATTTT. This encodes CASSLGTDSRGTQYF.

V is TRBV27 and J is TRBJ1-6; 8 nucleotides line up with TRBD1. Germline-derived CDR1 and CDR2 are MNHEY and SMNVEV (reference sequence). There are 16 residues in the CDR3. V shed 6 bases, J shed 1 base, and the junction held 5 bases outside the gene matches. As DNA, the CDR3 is TGTGCCAGCAGCCAAAGGACAGGGTCCTATAATTCACCCCTCCACTTT. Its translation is CASSQRTGSYNSPLHF.

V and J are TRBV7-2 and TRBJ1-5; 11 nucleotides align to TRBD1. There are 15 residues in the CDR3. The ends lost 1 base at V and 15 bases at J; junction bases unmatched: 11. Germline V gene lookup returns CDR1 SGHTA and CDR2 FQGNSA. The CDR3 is CASSLGRTGGTPLHF. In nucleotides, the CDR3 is TGTGCCAGCAGCTTAGGCCGGACAGGGGGCACCCCCTTGCATTTT.

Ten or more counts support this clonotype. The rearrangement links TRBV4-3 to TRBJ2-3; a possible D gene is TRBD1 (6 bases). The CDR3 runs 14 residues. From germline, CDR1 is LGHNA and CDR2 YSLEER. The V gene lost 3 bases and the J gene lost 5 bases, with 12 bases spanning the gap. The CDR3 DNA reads TGCGCCAGCAGCCAGCAGGGGTTGGGAGATACGCAGTATTTT. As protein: CASSQQGLGDTQYF.

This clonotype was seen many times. This chain's CDR3 is CASSGLGQDSNQPQHF. The CDR3 bases are TGTGCCAGCAGTGGACTAGGACAGGACAGCAATCAGCCCCAGCATTTT. The rearrangement uses TRBV25-1 and TRBJ1-5, with 7 bases that match TRBD1. This CDR3 has 16 amino acids. CDR1 and CDR2 from the germline V gene are MGHDK and SYGVNS. Trimming at V came to 4 bases and at J to 1 base, leaving 7 bases not matched to a gene.